This TCR beta chain stems from a study of blood T cell repertoires in COVID-19. Across the study: COVID-19 samples, acute and convalescent, were from the United States, Italy and Spain. Sources were T cells, B-cell-depleted T cells, or PBMCs; the material itself was cDNA or gDNA.

Per the original data handling: The authors estimated nucleated cell counts from reference gene primer amplification. Assay: immunoSEQ multiplex PCR; the TCRdb copy retains only in-frame clones and omits some. Clone size and V and J calls were adopted from that table, with D and trimming inferred from the DNA. There are approximately 200,000 clones in the sample; approximately 83% occur only once, and roughly 9.8% lies in the top ten. This clone turned up a few times. From germline, CDR1 is SNHLY and CDR2 FYNNEI. The V and J ends lost 8 bases and 4 bases, in that order; junction bases with no gene match: 7. The CDR3 runs to 13 residues.

The receptor was derived from a human donor with active or convalescent COVID-19. The donor label of this sample is uncertain. Sequenced sample: peripheral blood. The gene calls are TRBV2 and TRBJ2-7; 8 nucleotides line up with TRBD2. The CDR3 sequence is CASLGLGLYEQYF. The CDR3 nucleotides are TGTGCCAGCCTGGGACTAGGCCTTTACGAGCAGTACTTC.